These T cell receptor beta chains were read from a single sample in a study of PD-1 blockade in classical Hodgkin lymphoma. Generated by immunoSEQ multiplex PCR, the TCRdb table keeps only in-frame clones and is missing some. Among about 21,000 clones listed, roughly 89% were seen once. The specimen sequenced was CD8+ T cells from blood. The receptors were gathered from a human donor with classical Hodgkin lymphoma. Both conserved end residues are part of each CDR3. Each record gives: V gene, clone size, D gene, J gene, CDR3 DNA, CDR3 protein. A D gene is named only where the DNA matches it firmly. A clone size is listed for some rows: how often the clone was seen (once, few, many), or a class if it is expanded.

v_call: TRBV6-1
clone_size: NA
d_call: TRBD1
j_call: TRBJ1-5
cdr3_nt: TGTGCCAGCAGTGACTTTAGGACAGGTGAATACTATAGCAATCAGCCCCAGCATTTT
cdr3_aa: CASSDFRTGEYYSNQPQHF

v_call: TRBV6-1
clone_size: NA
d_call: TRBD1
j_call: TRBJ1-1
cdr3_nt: TGTGCCAGCAGTGAAGAAGGGACAGGGGCCACTGAAGCTTTCTTT
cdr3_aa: CASSEEGTGATEAFF

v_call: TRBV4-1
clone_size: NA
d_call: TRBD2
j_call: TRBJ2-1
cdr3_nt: TGCGCCAGCAGCCAAGGGGGAGGGCTGGGTGAGCAGTTCTTC
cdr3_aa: CASSQGGGLGEQFF

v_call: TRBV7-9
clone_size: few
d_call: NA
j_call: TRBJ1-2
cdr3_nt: TGTGCCAGCAGCCATCCCGGGGGGGGGCAGGATGGCTACACCTTC
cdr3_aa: CASSHPGGGQDGYTF

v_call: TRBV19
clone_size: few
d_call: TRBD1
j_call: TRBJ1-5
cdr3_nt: TGTGCCAGTAGTACTACAGGGACAGGACAGCCCCAGCATTTT
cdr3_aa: CASSTTGTGQPQHF

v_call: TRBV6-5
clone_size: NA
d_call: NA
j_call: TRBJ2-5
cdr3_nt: TGTGCCAGCAGTTCTGGGACGACCCAGTACTTC
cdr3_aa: CASSSGTTQYF

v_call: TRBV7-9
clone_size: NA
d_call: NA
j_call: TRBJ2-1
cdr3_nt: TGTGCCAGCAGCTTAGCACTAAACAATGAGCAGTTCTTC
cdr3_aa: CASSLALNNEQFF

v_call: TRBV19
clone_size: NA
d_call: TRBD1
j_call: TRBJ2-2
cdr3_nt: TGTGCCAGTAGTGATGACAGGGTGCCCACCGGGGAGCTGTTTTTT
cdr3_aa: CASSDDRVPTGELFF

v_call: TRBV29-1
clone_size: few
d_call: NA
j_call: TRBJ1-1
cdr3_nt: TGCAGCGGGGGGGGACAGAACACTGAAGCTTTCTTT
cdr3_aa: CSGGGQNTEAFF

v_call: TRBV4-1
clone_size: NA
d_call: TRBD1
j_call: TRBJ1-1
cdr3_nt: TGCGCCAGCAGCCAAGATGGGACAGGGGCGAACACTGAAGCTTTCTTT
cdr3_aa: CASSQDGTGANTEAFF

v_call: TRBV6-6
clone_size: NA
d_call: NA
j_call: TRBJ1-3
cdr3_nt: TGTGCCAGCAGTTACGGACATACCTCTGGAAACACCATATATTTT
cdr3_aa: CASSYGHTSGNTIYF

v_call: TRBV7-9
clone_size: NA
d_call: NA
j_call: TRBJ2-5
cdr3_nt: TGTGCCAGCAGCTTAGTACTCAGGGGCCCCCAGGAGACCCAGTACTTC
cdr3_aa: CASSLVLRGPQETQYF

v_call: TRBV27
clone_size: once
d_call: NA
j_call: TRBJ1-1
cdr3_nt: TGTGCCAGCATCACCCAGGGAGGAACTGAAGCTTTCTTT
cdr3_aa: CASITQGGTEAFF

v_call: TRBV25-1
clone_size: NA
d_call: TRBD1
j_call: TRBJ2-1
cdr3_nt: TGTGCCAGCAGCACCGGGACAGTCTACAATGAGCAGTTCTTC
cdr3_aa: CASSTGTVYNEQFF

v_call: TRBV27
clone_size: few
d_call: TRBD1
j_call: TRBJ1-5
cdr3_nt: TGTGCCAGCATCGACAGGGATAATCAGCCCCAGCATTTT
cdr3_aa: CASIDRDNQPQHF

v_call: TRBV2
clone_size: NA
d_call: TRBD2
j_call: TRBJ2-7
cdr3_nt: TGTGCCAGCAGTGAAGCGCCAGGACTAGCGGGCCCCTACGAGCAGTACTTC
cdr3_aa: CASSEAPGLAGPYEQYF

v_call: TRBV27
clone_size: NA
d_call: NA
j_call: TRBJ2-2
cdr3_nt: TGTGCCAGCAGTATACACCCTCGACTGTACGGGGAGCTGTTTTTT
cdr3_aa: CASSIHPRLYGELFF

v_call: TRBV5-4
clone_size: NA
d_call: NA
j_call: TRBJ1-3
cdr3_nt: TGTGCCAGCAGCTTAGATCTGGGGTCCGGAAACACCATATATTTT
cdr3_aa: CASSLDLGSGNTIYF

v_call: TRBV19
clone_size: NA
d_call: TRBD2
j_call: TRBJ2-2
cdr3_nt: TGTGCCAGTGCGCCCCGGACTAGCGGGGCCGGGGAGCTGTTTTTT
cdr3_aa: CASAPRTSGAGELFF

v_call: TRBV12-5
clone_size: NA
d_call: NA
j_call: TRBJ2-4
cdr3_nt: TGTGCTAGTGCCCCCGAGGGCTACAACAAAAACATTCAGTACTTC
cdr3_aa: CASAPEGYNKNIQYF

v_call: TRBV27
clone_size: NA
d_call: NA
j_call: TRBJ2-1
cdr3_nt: TGTGCCAGCAGTTTAAGGATCTACAATGAGCAGTTCTTC
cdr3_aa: CASSLRIYNEQFF

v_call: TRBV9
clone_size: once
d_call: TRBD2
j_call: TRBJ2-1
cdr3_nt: TGTGCCAGCAGCGGGGGGACTAGCGGGAGTCATGAGCAGTTCTTC
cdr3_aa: CASSGGTSGSHEQFF

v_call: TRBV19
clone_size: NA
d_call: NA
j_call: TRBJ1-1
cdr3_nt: TGTGCCAGTAGGATGAGGGGGGTGTGGACTGAAGCTTTCTTT
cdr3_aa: CASRMRGVWTEAFF

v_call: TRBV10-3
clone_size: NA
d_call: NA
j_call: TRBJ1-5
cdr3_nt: TGTGCCATCAGTGAGTCGGCTAGCAATCAGCCCCAGCATTTT
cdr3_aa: CAISESASNQPQHF

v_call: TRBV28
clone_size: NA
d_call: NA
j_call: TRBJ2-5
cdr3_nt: TGTGCCAGCAGCGGGCCGGGCGTAGAGACCCAGTACTTC
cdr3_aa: CASSGPGVETQYF

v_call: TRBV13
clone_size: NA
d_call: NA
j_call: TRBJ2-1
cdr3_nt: TGTGCCAGCAGCCGACGAAATAGCGTGGCGTACAATGAGCAGTTCTTC
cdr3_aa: CASSRRNSVAYNEQFF

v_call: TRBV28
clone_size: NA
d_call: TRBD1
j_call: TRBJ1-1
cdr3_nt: TGTGCCAGCAGTGATAGGGGGCGAGCTAACACTGAAGCTTTCTTT
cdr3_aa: CASSDRGRANTEAFF

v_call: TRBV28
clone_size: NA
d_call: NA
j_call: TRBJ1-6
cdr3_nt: TGTGCCAGCATAAAGGGATTGGGTTCACCCCTCCACTTT
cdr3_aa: CASIKGLGSPLHF

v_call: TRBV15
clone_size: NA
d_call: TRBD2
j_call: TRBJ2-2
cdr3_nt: TGTGCCACCAGCAGAGATCTGGCGGGAGGTCGCACCGGGGAGCTGTTTTTT
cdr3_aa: CATSRDLAGGRTGELFF

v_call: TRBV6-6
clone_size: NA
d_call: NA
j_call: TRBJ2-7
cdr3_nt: TGTGCCAGCAGTCAAGGGACTCTCGAGCAGTACTTC
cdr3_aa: CASSQGTLEQYF

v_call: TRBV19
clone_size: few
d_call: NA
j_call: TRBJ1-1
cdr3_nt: TGTGCCAGCTCCCCACTGGGGGAGACTGAAGCTTTCTTT
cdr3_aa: CASSPLGETEAFF

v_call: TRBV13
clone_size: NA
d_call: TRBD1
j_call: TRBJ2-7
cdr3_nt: TGTGCCAGCAGCTTAAGGGGCCGGAACAGGGGCCACGAGCAGTACTTC
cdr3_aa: CASSLRGRNRGHEQYF

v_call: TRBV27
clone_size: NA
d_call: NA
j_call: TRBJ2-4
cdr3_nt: TGTGCCAGCAGTCCCCTAATGGAGGGGTTCAACAAAAACATTCAGTACTTC
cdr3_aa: CASSPLMEGFNKNIQYF